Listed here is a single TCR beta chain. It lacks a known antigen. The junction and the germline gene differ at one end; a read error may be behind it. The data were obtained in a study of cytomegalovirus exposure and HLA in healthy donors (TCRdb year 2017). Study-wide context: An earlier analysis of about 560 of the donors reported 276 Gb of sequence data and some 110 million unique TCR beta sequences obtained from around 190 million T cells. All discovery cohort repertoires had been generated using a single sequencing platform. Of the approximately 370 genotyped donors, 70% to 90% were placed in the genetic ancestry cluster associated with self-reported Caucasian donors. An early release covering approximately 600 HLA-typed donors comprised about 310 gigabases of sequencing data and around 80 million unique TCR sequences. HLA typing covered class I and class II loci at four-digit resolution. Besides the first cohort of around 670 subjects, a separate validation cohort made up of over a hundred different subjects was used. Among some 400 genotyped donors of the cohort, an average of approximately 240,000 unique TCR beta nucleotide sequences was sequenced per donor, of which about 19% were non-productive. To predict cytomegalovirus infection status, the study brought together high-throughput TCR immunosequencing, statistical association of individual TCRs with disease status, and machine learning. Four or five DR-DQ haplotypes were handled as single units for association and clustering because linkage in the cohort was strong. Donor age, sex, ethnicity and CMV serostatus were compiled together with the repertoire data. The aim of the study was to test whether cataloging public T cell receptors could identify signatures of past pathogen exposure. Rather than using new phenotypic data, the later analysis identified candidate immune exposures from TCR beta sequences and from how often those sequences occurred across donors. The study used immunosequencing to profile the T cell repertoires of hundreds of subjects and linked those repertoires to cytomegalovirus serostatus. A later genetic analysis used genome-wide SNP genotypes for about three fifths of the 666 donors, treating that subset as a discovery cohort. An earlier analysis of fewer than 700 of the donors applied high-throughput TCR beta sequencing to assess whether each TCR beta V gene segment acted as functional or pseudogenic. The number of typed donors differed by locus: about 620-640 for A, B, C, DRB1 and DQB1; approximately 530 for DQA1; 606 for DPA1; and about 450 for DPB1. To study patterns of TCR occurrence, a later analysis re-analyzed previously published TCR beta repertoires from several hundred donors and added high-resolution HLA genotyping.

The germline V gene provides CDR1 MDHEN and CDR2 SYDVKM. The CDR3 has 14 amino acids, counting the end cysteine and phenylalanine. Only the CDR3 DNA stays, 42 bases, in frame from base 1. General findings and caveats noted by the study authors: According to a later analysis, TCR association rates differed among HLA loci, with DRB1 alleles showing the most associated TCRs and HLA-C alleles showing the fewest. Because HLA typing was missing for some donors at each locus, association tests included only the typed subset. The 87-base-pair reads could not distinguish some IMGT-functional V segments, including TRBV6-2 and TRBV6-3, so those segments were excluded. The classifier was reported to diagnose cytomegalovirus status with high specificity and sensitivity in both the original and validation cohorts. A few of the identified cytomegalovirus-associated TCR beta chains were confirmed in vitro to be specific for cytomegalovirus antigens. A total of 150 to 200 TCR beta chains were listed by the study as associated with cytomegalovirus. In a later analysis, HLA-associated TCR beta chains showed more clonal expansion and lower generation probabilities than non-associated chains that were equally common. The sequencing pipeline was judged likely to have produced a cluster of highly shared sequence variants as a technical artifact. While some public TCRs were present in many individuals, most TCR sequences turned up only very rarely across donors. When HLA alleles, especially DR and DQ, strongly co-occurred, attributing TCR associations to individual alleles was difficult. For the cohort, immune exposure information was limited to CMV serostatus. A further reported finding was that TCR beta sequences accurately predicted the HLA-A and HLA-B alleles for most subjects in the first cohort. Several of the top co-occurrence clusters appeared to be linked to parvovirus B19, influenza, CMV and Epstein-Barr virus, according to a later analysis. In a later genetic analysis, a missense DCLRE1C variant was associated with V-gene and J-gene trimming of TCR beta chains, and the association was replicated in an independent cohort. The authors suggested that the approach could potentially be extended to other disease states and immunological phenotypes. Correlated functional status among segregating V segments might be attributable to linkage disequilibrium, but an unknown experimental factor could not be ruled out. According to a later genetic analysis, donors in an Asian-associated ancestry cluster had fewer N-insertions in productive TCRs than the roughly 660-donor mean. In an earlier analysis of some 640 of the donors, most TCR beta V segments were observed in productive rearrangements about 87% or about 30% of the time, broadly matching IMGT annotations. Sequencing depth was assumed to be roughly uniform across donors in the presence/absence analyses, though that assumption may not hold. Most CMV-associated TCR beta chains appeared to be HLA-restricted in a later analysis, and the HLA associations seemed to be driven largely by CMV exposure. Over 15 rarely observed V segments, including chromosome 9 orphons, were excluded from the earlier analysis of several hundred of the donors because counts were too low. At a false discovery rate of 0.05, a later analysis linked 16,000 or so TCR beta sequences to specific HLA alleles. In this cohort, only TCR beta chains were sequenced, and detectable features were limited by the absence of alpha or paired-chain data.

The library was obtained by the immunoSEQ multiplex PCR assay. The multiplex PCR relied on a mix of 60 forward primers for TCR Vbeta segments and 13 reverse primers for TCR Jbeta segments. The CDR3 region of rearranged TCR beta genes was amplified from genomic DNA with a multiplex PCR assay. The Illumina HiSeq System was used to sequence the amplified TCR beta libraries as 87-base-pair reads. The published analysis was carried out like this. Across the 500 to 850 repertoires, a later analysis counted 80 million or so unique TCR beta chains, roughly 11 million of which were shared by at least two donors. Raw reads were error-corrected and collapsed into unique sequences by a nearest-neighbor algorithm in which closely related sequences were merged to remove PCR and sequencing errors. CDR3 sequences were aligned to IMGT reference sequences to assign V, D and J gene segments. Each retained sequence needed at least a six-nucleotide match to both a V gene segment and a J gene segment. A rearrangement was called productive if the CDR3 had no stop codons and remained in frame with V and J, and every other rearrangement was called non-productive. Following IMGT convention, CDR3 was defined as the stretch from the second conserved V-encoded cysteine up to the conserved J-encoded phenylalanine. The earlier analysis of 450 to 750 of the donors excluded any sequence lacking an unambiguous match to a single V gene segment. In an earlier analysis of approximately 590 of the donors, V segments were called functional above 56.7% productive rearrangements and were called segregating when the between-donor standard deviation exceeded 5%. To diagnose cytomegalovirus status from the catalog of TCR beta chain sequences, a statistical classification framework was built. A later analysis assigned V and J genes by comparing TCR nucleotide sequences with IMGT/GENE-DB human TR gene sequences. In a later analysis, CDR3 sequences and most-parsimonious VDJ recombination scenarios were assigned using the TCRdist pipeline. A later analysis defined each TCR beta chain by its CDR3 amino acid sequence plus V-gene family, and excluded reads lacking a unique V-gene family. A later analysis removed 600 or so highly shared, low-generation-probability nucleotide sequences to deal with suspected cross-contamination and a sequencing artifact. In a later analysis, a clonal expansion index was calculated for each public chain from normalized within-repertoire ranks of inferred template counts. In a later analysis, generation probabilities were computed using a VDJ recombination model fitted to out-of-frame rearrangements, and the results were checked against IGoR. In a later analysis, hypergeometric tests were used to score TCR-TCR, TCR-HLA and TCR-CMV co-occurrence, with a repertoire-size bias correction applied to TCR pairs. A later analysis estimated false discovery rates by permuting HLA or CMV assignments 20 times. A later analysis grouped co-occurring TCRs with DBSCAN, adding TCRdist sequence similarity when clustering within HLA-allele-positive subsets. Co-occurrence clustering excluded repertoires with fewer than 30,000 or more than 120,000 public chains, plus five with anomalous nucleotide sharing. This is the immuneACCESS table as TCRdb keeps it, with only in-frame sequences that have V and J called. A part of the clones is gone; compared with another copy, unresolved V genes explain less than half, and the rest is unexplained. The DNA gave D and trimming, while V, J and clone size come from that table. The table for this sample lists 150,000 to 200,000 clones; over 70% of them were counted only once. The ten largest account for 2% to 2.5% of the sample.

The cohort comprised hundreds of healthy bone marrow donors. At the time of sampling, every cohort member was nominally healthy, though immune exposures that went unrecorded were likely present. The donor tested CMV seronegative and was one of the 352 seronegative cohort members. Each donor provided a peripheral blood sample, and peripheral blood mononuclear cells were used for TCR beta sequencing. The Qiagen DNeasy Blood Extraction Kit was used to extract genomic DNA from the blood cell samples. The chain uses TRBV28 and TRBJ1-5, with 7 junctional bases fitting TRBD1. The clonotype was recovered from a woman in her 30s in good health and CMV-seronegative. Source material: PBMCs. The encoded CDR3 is CASSPGQVNLPQHF. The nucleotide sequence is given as TGTGCCAGCAGTCCCGGACAGGTCAATCTGCCCCAGCATTTT.